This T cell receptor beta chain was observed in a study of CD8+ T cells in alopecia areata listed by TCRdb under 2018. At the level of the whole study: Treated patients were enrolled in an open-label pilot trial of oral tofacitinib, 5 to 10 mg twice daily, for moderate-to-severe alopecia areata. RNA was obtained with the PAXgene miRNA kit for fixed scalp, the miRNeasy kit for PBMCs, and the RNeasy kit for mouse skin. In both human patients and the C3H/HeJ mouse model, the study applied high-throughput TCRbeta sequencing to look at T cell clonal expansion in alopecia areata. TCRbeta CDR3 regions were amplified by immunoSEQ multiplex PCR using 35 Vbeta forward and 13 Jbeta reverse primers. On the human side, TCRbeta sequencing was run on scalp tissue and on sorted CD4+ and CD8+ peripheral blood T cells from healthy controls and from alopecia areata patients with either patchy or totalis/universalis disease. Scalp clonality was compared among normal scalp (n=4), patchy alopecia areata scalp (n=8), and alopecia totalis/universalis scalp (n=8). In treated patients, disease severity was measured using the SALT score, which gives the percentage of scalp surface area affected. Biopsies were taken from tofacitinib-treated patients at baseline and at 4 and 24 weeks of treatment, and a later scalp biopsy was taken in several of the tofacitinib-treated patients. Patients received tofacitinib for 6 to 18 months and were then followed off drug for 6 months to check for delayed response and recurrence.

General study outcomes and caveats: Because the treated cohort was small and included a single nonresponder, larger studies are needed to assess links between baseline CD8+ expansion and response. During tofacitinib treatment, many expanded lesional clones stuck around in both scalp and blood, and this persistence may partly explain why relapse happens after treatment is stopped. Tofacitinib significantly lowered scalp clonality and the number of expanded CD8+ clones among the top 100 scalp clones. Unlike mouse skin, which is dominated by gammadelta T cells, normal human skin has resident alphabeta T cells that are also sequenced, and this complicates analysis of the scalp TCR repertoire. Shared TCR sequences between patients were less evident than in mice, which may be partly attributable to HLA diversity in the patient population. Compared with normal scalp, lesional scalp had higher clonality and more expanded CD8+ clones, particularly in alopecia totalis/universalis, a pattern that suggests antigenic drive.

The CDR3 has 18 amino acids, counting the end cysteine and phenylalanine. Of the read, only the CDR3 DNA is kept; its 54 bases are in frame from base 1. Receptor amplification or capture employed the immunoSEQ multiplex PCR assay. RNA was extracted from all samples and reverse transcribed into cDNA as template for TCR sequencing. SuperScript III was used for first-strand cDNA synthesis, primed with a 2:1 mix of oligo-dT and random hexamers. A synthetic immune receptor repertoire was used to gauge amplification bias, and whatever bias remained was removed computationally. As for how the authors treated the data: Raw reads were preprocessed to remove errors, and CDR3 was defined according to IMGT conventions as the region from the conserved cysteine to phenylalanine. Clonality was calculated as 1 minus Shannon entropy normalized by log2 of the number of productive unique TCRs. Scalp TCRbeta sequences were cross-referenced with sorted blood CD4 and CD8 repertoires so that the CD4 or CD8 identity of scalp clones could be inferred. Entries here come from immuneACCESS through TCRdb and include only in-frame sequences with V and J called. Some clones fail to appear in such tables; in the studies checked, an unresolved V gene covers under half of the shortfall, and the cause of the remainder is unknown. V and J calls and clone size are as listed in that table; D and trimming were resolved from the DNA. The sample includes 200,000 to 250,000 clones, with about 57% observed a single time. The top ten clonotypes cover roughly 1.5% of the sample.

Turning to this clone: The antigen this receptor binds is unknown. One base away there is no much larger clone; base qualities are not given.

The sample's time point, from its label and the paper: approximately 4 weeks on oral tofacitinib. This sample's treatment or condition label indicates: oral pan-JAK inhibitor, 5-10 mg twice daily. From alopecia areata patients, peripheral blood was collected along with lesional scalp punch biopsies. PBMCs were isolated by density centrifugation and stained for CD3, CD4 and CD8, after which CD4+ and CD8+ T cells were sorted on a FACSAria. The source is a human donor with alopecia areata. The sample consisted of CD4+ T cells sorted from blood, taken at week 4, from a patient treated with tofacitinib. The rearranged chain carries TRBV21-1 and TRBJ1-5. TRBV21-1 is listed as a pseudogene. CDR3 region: CASSNNEGGNTRRQPQHF. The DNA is TGTGCCAGCAGCAATAATGAGGGGGGAAACACGCGGCGACAGCCCCAGCATTTT.